This TCR beta chain appears in the sequencing data of a study of T cells in Graves' hyperthyroidism and ophthalmopathy (dated by TCRdb to the late 2010s). About the study as a whole: Peripheral blood samples were taken at the time of initial diagnosis, prior to any treatment. A discovery cohort of around 100 patients, fewer than 50 with Graves' ophthalmopathy and approximately 60 with stable Graves' hyperthyroidism, was used to find distinguishing TCR V-J signatures. Prospective prediction of ophthalmopathy was tested in an independent validation cohort of some 20 hyperthyroidism patients and around 16 patients who later progressed to ophthalmopathy. The 75 to 100 discovery patients were randomly split 7:3 into training and test sets. In more than five Graves' hyperthyroidism patients, the study also compared T-cell repertoires from thyroid tissue with T-cell repertoires from blood. After blood sampling, hyperthyroidism patients were treated with methimazole at a starting dose of 30 mg daily, and ophthalmopathy patients were treated with high-dose intravenous methylprednisolone. The paper describes TCR Vbeta CDR3 sequencing of about 140 peripheral blood samples, made up of 40 to 45 ophthalmopathy patients, roughly 80 hyperthyroidism patients and about 17 progressor patients.

Study-wide findings and limitations: A model built on a 13 V-J signature distinguished ophthalmopathy from stable hyperthyroidism, reaching 85% to 90% sensitivity and about 81% specificity in cross-validation and 80%/75% in testing. In validation, the model predicted progression to ophthalmopathy a median of approximately 6.3 months before onset, with about 71% sensitivity and roughly 77% specificity. Most expanded thyroid clonotypes (frequency above 0.001) were also found in blood, which suggests that blood repertoires may mirror thyroid immune responses. No statistical method was used to set the sample size in advance, and investigators knew the group allocation.

The cysteine opens and the phenylalanine closes a CDR3 of 14 amino acids. Only the CDR3 DNA is retained, 42 bases long and in frame from the first base. Taken from the germline V gene (reference sequence), the CDR1 and CDR2 loops are SEHNR and FQNEAQ. Stable Graves' hyperthyroidism was defined as the absence of progression to ophthalmopathy over 18 months of follow-up. Hyperthyroidism patients were aged 18 to 65 years and newly diagnosed, with disease duration of less than 2 months. Patients with uncontrolled infections, other autoimmune diseases, pregnancy or lactation were excluded. Diagnoses were established on the basis of clinical symptoms, serum thyroxine and TRAb, thyroid ultrasound, and orbital computed tomography. Ficoll-Paque density gradient centrifugation was used to isolate PBMCs from 8 to 10 ml of fresh peripheral blood. Trizol reagent was used to extract total RNA, and RNA quality was then checked on an Agilent 2100 Bioanalyzer.

Amplification of TCR beta CDR3 regions was carried out from RNA transcripts. The first round of RT-PCR for the TCR CDR3 was performed with the HTBI primer set and the Qiagen OneStep RT-PCR kit. Libraries were constructed in a second round of multiplex PCR, after which size selection and purification were performed. Libraries were sequenced paired-end with 100 bp reads on an Illumina HiSeq2000. As for the original processing: Raw data were processed with SOAPnuke, discarding reads with adapters, uncalled bases, mean Phred below 15, or no exact constant-primer or identifier match. High-quality paired reads were merged with COPE v1.2.5, and unique nucleotide sequences were defined as clonotypes. MiTCR v1.1 was used to align the clonotypes against IMGT TRBV, TRBD and TRBJ reference segments. Analysis was restricted to V-J combinations with a frequency above 0.0001, which covered roughly 99% of repertoires. The TCS score was defined as the ratio of F50 (clonal expansion) to E x V (chaos), calculated using BLOSUM62-based TCRdist between CDR3 peptides within each V-J. Welch's t-statistics and random forest reduced around 510 V-J features to roughly 13, which were used in a naive Bayes classifier (R e1071). The Morisita-Horn index was used to measure how similar the thyroid and blood repertoires were. TCRdb's own reprocessing of the public reads used fastp at Q25 and MiXCR and kept productive beta chains. Entries are consolidated by CDR3 protein sequence, retaining the most common genes and DNA. The V and J calls shown here were made by TCRdb, not taken from the authors' results. This sample lists around 720,000 distinct CDR3 sequences; roughly 32% were detected once. More than 25% of the sample goes to the ten largest clones.

With respect to this clonotype: The clone's antigen remains unknown. A read error may produce the germline difference seen at one junction end.

Recombination linked TRBV7-9 to TRBJ2-7; TRBD2 might be the D gene, on 6 matching bases. The sequenced sample consisted of blood. The sequence came from a woman between 35 and 50 years old with Graves' hyperthyroidism. The DNA sequence is TGCGCCAGCAGCCAAGAGCGTAACGGGGGCGAGCAGTACTTC. Translated, this gives CASSQERNGGEQYF. Extended through the reference TRBV7-9 and TRBJ2-7 proteins, this CDR3 yields the full variable domain: DTGVSQNPRHKITKRGQNVTFRCDPISEHNRLYWYRQTLGQGPEFLTYFQNEAQLEKSRLLSDRFSAERPKGSFSTLEIQRTEQGDSAMYLCASSQERNGGEQYFGPGTRLTVT.